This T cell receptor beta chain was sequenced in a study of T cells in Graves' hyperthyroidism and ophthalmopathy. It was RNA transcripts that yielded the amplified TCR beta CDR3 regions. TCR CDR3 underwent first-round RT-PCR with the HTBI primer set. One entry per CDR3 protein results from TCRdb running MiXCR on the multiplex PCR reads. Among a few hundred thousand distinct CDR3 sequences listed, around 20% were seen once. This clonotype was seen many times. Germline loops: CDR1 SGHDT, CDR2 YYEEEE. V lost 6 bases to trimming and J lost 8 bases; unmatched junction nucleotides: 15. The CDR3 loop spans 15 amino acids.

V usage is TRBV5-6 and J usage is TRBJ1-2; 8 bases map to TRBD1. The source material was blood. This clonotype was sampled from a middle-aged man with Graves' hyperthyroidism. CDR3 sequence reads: CASTPVGATGDGYTF. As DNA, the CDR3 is TGTGCCAGCACCCCGGTTGGAGCGACAGGGGACGGCTACACCTTC.